Below are 2 T cell receptor beta chains sequenced from a single sample in a study of cytomegalovirus exposure and HLA in healthy donors (dated by TCRdb to the late 2010s). To prepare the library, the immunoSEQ multiplex PCR assay was applied. A mixture of 60 forward primers for TCR Vbeta segments and 13 reverse primers for TCR Jbeta segments was used in the multiplex PCR. Entries here come from immuneACCESS through TCRdb and include only in-frame sequences with V and J called. Some clones fail to appear in such tables; in the studies checked, an unresolved V gene covers under half of the shortfall, and the cause of the remainder is unknown. The sample table records over 150,000 clones; roughly 71% of these occur just once. About 7.9% of the sample lies in the top ten. The sequencing sample was made of PBMCs. These receptors were obtained from a male donor in good health and CMV-seropositive.

The chain joins TRBV19 to TRBJ1-5; no reliable D call. The germline V gene has CDR1 LNHDA and CDR2 SQIVND (reference sequence). The CDR3 spans 12 residues. Trimming cost V 3 bases and J 6 bases, with 6 bases left between them. CDR3 sequence reads: CASSIGSQPQHF. The CDR3 DNA reads TGTGCCAGTAGTATCGGTAGTCAGCCCCAGCATTTT. The full variable domain, rest sourced from reference TRBV19 and TRBJ1-5, is DGGITQSPKYLFRKEGQNVTLSCEQNLNHDAMYWYRQDPGQGLRLIYYSQIVNDFQKGDIAEGYSVSREKKESFPLTVTSAQKNPTAFYLCASSIGSQPQHFGDGTRLSIL.

This clone was counted only a few times. The CDR3 DNA sequence: TGTGCCAGCAGCCCCTACCCTCGACTAGCGGGGGAGGCAGATACGCAGTATTTT. As protein: CASSPYPRLAGEADTQYF. The J gene is TRBJ2-3, the V gene TRBV9; 12 positions agree with TRBD2. The CDR3 sequence is 18 residues long. J lost 4 bases, V lost 4 bases, and 13 bases had no gene match. Germline CDR1 SGDLS, CDR2 YYNGEE.